This T cell receptor beta chain was sequenced in a study of blood T cell repertoires in COVID-19. Study summary: Some COVID-19 samples were acute and others convalescent; all came from the United States, Italy and Spain.

The CDR3 length is 13 residues. Germline assignment: CDR1 LGHDT and CDR2 YNNKEL (reference sequence). Trimming took off 3 bases at V and 2 bases at J, with 7 bases between the two ends. Libraries were prepared by immunoSEQ multiplex PCR; TCRdb keeps only in-frame clonotypes and omits some of them. The sample holds 110,000 or so clones, 75% to 90% seen once. The chain is built from TRBV3-1 (or the pseudogene TRBV3-2) and TRBJ1-2; a weak D match, TRBD1 (6 bases). The source of this sequence is a woman aged 55 to 70 with acute or convalescent COVID-19. Material for sequencing was peripheral blood. The CDR3: CASSHGQNYGYTF. CDR3 sequence (DNA): TGTGCCAGCAGCCATGGACAGAACTATGGCTACACCTTC.